This is a list of T cell receptor beta chains from one sample in a study of T-cell memory formation after mild COVID-19. MiXCR, run by TCRdb on the 5' RACE reads, gives a single entry per CDR3 protein. This sample has hundreds of thousands of distinct CDR3 sequences, with roughly 22% found just once. Sequenced sample: PBMCs or a T cell subset sorted from them (not recorded which). Receptors originate from an adult woman who had mild COVID-19 (a few samples of this study predate the infection). Cell type and time point are not known. Each CDR3 is given with its conserved first and last residue. The D gene is left open where the match is weak. Size is stated for part of the rows, as once, few or many counts, or as a class when the clone is expanded.

d_call j_call v_call clone_size cdr3_aa cdr3_nt
TRBD2 TRBJ2-5 TRBV12-3/TRBV12-4 many CASSFQAGGDQETQYF TGTGCCAGCAGTTTTCAAGCGGGGGGGGATCAAGAGACCCAGTACTTC
- TRBJ2-7 TRBV29-1 many CSVQDSYEQYF TGCAGCGTTCAGGACAGCTACGAGCAGTACTTC
TRBD1 TRBJ2-7 TRBV6-5 - CASSYRGTGDEQYF TGTGCCAGCAGTTACAGGGGGACAGGGGACGAGCAGTACTTC
TRBD1 TRBJ2-7 TRBV7-9 - CASSLDLGRGTYEQYF TGTGCCAGCAGCTTAGATCTCGGCAGGGGGACCTACGAGCAGTACTTC
- TRBJ1-2 TRBV29-1 - CSVEAQWNGYTF TGCAGCGTTGAAGCCCAATGGAATGGCTACACCTTC
- TRBJ2-4 TRBV4-1 few CASSHPTGRGARNIQYF TGCGCCAGCAGCCATCCTACGGGCCGTGGAGCACGGAACATTCAGTACTTC
- TRBJ1-3 TRBV6-5 - CASSYSDVGSGNTIYF TGTGCCAGCAGTTACTCAGACGTGGGCTCTGGAAACACCATATATTTT
TRBD1 TRBJ1-4 TRBV27 - CASSATTGTLNEKLFF TGTGCCAGCAGTGCAACGACAGGGACCCTTAACGAAAAACTGTTTTTT
TRBD2 TRBJ2-2 TRBV11-2 few CASSLAASGSDTGELFF TGTGCCAGCAGCTTAGCGGCTAGCGGGAGCGACACCGGGGAGCTGTTTTTT
- TRBJ2-7 TRBV6-5 few CASSYPSPTVYYEQYF TGTGCCAGCAGTTACCCCAGCCCGACAGTTTACTACGAGCAGTACTTC
- TRBJ1-4 TRBV4-1 - CASSQGGEATNEKLFF TGCGCCAGCAGCCAAGGAGGAGAAGCAACAAATGAAAAACTGTTTTTT
TRBD2 TRBJ2-1 TRBV10-3 few CAISESLAGVRNEQFF TGTGCCATCAGTGAGTCGTTAGCGGGAGTGCGGAATGAGCAGTTCTTC
TRBD2 TRBJ2-7 TRBV12-3/TRBV12-4 many CASSLGLGAYEQYF TGTGCCAGCAGTCTGGGACTAGGCGCCTACGAGCAGTACTTC
- TRBJ2-5 TRBV12-3/TRBV12-4 - CASSLMISQETQYF TGTGCCAGCAGCCTCATGATTAGCCAAGAGACCCAGTACTTC
- TRBJ2-2 TRBV29-1 few CSPRKGTDTGELFF TGCAGCCCACGAAAGGGGACTGACACCGGGGAGCTGTTTTTT
- TRBJ2-7 TRBV24-1 - CATGSGGATYEQYF TGTGCCACCGGGAGTGGTGGGGCCACCTACGAGCAGTACTTC
- TRBJ1-2 TRBV7-9 few CASSGRDGPYGYTF TGTGCCAGCAGCGGGCGGGACGGACCCTATGGCTACACCTTC
- TRBJ2-7 TRBV6-5 - CASSYGRGYSYEQYF TGTGCCAGCAGTTACGGTAGAGGGTACTCCTACGAGCAGTACTTC
TRBD1 TRBJ1-6 TRBV6-6 - CASSYSMGQGGTPLHF TGTGCCAGCAGTTACTCTATGGGACAGGGAGGGACACCCCTCCACTTT
TRBD2 TRBJ2-1 TRBV12-3/TRBV12-4 - CASSPYPRGLAGGGYNEQFF TGTGCCAGCAGTCCATATCCAAGGGGACTAGCGGGAGGTGGGTACAATGAGCAGTTCTTC
- TRBJ2-2 TRBV25-1 - CASTSGTPNTGELFF TGTGCCAGCACGTCCGGGACACCGAACACCGGGGAGCTGTTTTTT
TRBD2 TRBJ2-1 TRBV6-4 - CASSGSGGAYNEQFF TGTGCCAGCAGCGGTAGCGGGGGAGCTTACAATGAGCAGTTCTTC
- TRBJ2-5 TRBV24-1 - CATSDVGVETQYF TGTGCCACCAGTGATGTGGGGGTGGAGACCCAGTACTTC
- TRBJ1-5 TRBV6-5 few CASSKGRRNGNQPQHF TGTGCCAGCAGTAAGGGACGACGGAACGGGAATCAGCCCCAGCATTTT
- TRBJ2-7 TRBV4-3 few CASSQEVGRNYEQYF TGCGCCAGCAGCCAAGAAGTCGGACGGAACTACGAGCAGTACTTC